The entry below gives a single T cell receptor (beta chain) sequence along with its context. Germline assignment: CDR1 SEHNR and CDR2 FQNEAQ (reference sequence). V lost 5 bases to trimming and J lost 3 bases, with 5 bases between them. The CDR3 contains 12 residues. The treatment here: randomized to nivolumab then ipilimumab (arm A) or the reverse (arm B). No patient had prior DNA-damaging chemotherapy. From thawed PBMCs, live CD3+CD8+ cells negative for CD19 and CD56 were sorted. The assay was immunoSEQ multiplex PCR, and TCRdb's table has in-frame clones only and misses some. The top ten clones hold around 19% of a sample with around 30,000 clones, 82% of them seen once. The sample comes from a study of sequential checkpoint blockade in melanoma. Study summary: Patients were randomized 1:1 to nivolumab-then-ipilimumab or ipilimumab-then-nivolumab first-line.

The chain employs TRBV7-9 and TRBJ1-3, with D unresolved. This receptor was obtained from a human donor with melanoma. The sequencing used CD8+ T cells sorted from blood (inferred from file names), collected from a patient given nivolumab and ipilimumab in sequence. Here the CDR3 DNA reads TGTGCCAGCAGCCCCAGTGGAAACACCATATATTTT. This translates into CASSPSGNTIYF.